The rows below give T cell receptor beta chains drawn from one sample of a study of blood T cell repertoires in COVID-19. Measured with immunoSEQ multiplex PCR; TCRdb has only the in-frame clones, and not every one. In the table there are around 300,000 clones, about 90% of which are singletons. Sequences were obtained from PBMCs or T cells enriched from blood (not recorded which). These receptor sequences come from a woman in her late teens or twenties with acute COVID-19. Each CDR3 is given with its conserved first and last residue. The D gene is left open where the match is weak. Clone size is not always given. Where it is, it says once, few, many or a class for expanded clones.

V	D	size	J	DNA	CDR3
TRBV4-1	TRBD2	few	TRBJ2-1	TGCGCCAGCAGTCTTAGGACTAGCGGGGATGAGCAGTTCTTC	CASSLRTSGDEQFF
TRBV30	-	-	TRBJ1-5	TGTGCCTGGAGTGTACGGGGGTTCAATCAGCCCCAGCATTTT	CAWSVRGFNQPQHF
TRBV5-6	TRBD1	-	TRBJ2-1	TGTGCCAGCAGCGAAGACGGGACAGGGGGCATTCATGAGCAGTTCTTC	CASSEDGTGGIHEQFF
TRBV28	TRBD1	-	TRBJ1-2	TGTGCCAGCAGGTCTCCGGGACAGGGGGCTTCACGCACCTTC	CASRSPGQGASRTF
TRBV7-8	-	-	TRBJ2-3	TGTGCCAGCAAAGCCGTGCTGGCGGGCACAGATACGCAGTATTTT	CASKAVLAGTDTQYF
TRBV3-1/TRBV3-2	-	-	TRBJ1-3	TGTGCCAGCAGCCAAAGCCGGAGGAGTGTTGGAAACACCATATATTTT	CASSQSRRSVGNTIYF
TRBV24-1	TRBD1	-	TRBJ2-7	TGTGCCACCAGGCCGGGACAGGCCCTCTACGAGCAGTACTTC	CATRPGQALYEQYF
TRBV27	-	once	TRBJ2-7	TGTGCCAGCAGTTTATCCTCAGGGTCCCACGAGCAGTACTTC	CASSLSSGSHEQYF
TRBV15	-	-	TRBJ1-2	TGTGCCACCAGCAGAGATGTCCAGGGGACGGATTCTGGCTACACCTTC	CATSRDVQGTDSGYTF
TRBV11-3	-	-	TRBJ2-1	TGTGCCAGCAGCTTAGGCTCGGGTTATTTGAATGAGCAGTTCTTC	CASSLGSGYLNEQFF
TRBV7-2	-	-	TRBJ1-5	TGTGCCAGCAGCTTATCCTCAGGGGTGAGGGAGCCCCAGCATTTT	CASSLSSGVREPQHF
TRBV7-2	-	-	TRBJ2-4	TGTGCCAGCAGCTTTAAACCCAACGGAAACATTCAGTACTTC	CASSFKPNGNIQYF
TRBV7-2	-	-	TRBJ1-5	TGTGCCAGCAGCTTAAACCGACAGGACAATCAGCCCCAGCATTTT	CASSLNRQDNQPQHF
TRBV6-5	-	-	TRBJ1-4	TGTGCCAGCAGTTACCTCAGGGCGAGCGAAAAACTGTTTTTT	CASSYLRASEKLFF
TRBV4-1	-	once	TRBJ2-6	TGCGCCAGCACAGTCCCTTCCCCCGTCTCTGGGGCCAACGTCCTGACTTTC	CASTVPSPVSGANVLTF
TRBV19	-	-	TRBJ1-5	TGTGCCAGTAGCCCCAGGGCAGGCTCAAATCAGCCCCAGCATTTT	CASSPRAGSNQPQHF
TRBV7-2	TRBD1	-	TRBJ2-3	TGTGCCGACAGCTACGGGACAGGGACGAGCACAGATACGCAGTATTTT	CADSYGTGTSTDTQYF
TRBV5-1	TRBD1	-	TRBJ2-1	TGCGCCAGCAGCTTTGGGGGACAGTTCAATGAGCAGTTCTTC	CASSFGGQFNEQFF
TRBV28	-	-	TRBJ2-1	TGTGCCAGCAGTTTTAGCTGGTCGGGCGGGATAGGATCCTACAATGAGCAGTTCTTC	CASSFSWSGGIGSYNEQFF
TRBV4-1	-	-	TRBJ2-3	TGCGCCAGCAGACCTCCGGGGACAGATACGCAGTATTTT	CASRPPGTDTQYF
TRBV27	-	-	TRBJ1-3	TGTGCCAGCAGGCCGACACACACAAACACCATATATTTT	CASRPTHTNTIYF
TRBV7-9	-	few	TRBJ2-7	TGTGCCAGCAGCCCCGAGGCGAATAGTCCTACTGGGGAGCAGTACTTC	CASSPEANSPTGEQYF
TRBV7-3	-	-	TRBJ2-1	TGTGCCAGCAGCGGGGGACAATTCTACAATGAGCAGTTCTTC	CASSGGQFYNEQFF
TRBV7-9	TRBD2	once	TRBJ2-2	TGTGCCAGCAGAGCTTCAACACGGCCTAGCGGGTCGAACACCGGGGAGCTGTTTTTT	CASRASTRPSGSNTGELFF
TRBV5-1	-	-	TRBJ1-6	TGCGCCAGCAGTCCCGGACAGAATAATTCACCCCTCCACTTT	CASSPGQNNSPLHF
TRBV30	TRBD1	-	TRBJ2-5	TGTGCCTGGGCTTTATGGACAGGGGTAGCGGAAGGAAAGACCCAGTACTTC	CAWALWTGVAEGKTQYF
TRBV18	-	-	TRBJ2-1	TGTGCCAGCTCACCAATACAGGGTCTCTCCTACAATGAGCAGTTCTTC	CASSPIQGLSYNEQFF
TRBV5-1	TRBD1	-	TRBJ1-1	TGCGCCAGCAGTGGACAGGGGAACACTGAAGCTTTCTTT	CASSGQGNTEAFF
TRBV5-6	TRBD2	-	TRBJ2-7	TGTGCCAGCAGCTCCGGGCTAGCGGGAGGATACGAGCAGTACTTC	CASSSGLAGGYEQYF
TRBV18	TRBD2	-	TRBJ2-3	TGTGCCAGCTCACGGGATAGCGGGAGAGGCACAGATACGCAGTATTTT	CASSRDSGRGTDTQYF
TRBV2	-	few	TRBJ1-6	TGTGCCAGCAGGCAGTCAAGCTCCTATAATTCACCCCTCCACTTT	CASRQSSSYNSPLHF
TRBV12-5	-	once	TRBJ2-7	TGTGCTAGTGGTTTGGTTTTAGCGCGACATTCGTCCTACGAGCAGTACTTC	CASGLVLARHSSYEQYF
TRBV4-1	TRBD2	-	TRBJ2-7	TGCGCCAGCAGCCAACCCCTAGCGGGAGCATCCGAGCAGTACTTC	CASSQPLAGASEQYF
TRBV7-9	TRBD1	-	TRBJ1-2	TGTGCCAGCAGCTCTCACGGGGGACAGTTTAACTATGGCTACACCTTC	CASSSHGGQFNYGYTF
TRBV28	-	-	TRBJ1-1	TGTGCCAGCAGTTTGGCTGGGGGGAGTAACACTGAAGCTTTCTTT	CASSLAGGSNTEAFF
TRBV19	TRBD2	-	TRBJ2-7	TGTGCCAGTAGTAATGTACGGAGCGGGGTCTCCTACGAGCAGTACTTC	CASSNVRSGVSYEQYF
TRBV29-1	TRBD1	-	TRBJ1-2	TGCAGCGTGTACTTGGACAGGGAACCCTATGGCTACACCTTC	CSVYLDREPYGYTF
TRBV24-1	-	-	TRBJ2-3	TGTGCCACCAGTGATTGGGCCGGATATAGCGGCCACGCTACGCAGTATTTT	CATSDWAGYSGHATQYF
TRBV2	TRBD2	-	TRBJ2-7	TGTGCCAGTACCCTAGCGGACCTTGCCTACGAGCAGTACTTC	CASTLADLAYEQYF
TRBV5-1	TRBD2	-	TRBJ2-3	TGCGCCAGCAGCTTGGGACTAGCGGGAGTCGCTAGCACAGATACGCAGTATTTT	CASSLGLAGVASTDTQYF
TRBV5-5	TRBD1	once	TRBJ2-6	TGTGCCAGCAGCTTAAACCGGGACAGGGGTTCTGGGGCCAACGTCCTGACTTTC	CASSLNRDRGSGANVLTF
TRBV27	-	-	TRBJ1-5	TGTGCCAGCAGTCCCGGGGACATTTATAGCAATCAGCCCCAGCATTTT	CASSPGDIYSNQPQHF